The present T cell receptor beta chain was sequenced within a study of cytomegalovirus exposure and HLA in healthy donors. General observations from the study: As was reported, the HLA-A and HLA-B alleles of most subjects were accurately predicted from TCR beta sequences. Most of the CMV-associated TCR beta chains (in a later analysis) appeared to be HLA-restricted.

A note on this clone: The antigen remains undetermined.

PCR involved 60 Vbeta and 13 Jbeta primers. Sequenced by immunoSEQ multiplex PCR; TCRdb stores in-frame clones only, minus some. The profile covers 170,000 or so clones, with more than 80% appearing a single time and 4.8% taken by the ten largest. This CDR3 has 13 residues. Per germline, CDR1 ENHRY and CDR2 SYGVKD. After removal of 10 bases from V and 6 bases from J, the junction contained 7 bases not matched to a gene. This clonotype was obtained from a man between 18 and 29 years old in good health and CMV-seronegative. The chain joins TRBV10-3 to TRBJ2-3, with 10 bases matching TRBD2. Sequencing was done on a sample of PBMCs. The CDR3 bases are TGTGCCACTCTAGCGGGAGTCTTGGATACGCAGTATTTT. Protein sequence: CATLAGVLDTQYF.